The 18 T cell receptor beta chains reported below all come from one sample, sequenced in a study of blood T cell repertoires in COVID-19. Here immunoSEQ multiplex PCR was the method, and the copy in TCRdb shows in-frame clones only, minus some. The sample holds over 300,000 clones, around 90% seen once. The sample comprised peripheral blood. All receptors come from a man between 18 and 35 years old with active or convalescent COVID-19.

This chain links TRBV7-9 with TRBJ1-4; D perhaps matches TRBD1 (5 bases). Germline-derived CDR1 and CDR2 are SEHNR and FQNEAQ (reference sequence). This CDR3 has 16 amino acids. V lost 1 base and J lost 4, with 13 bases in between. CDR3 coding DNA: TGTGCCAGCAGCTTAGTATTCGGGGGATTTAATGAAAAACTGTTTTTT. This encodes CASSLVFGGFNEKLFF.

In DNA, the CDR3 is TGTGCCAGCACGACAGGGCTCAATGAGCAGTTCTTC. It specifies CASTTGLNEQFF. The genes are TRBV27 and TRBJ2-1; 7 bases fit TRBD1. With V trimmed by 7 bases and J by 6 bases, 3 bases remained unmatched. Germline V gene lookup returns CDR1 MNHEY and CDR2 SMNVEV (reference sequence). CDR3 size: 12 residues.

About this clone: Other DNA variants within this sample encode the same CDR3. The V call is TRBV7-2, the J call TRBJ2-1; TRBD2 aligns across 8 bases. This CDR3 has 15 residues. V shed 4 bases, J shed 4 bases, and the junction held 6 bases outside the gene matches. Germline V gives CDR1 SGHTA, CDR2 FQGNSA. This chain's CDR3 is CASSSTSGPYNEQFF. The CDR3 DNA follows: TGTGCCAGCAGCTCAACTAGCGGTCCTTACAATGAGCAGTTCTTC.

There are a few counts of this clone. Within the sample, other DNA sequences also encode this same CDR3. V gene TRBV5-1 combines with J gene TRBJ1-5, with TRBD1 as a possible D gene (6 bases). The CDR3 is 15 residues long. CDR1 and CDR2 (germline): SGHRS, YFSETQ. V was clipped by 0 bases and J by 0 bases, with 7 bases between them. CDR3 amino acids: CASSLEGVSNQPQHF. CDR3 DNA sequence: TGCGCCAGCAGCTTGGAGGGGGTTAGCAATCAGCCCCAGCATTTT.

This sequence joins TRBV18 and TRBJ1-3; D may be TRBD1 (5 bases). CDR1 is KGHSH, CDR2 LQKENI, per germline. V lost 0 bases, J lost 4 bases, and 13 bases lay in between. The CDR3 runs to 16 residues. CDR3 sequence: CASSPPGGAAGNTIYF. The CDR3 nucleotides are TGTGCCAGCTCACCACCGGGCGGGGCCGCGGGAAACACCATATATTTT.

In DNA form, the CDR3 reads TGCGCCAGCAGCTTGGGCGGCCTTAACTATGGCTACACCTTC. Its protein is CASSLGGLNYGYTF. The chain carries TRBV5-1 and TRBJ1-2; D remains ambiguous. CDR1 and CDR2 (germline): SGHRS, YFSETQ. The CDR3 runs to 14 residues. The germline V and J ends were trimmed by 0 bases and 1 base, with 7 bases remaining between them.

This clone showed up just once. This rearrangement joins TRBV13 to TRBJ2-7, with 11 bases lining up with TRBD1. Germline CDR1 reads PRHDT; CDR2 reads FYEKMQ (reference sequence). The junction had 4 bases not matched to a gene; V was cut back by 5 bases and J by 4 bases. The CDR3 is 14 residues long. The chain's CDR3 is CASSARDRGYEQYF. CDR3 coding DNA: TGTGCCAGCAGCGCACGGGACAGGGGGTACGAGCAGTACTTC.

CDR3 in amino acids: CASSLYGSGRAGEQYF. DNA for the CDR3: TGTGCCAGCAGCTTATACGGTAGCGGGAGGGCAGGAGAGCAGTACTTC. The V and J genes are TRBV7-2 and TRBJ2-7; TRBD2 matches at 11 bases. Germline CDR1 SGHTA, CDR2 FQGNSA. J was trimmed by 7 bases and V by 2 bases; bases with no gene match: 10. The CDR3 covers 16 residues.

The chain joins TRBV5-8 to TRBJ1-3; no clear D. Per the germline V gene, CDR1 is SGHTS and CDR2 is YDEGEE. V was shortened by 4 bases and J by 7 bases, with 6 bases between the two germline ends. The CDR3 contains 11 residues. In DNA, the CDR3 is TGTGCCAGCAGCCTTCTTAACACCATATATTTT. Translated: CASSLLNTIYF.

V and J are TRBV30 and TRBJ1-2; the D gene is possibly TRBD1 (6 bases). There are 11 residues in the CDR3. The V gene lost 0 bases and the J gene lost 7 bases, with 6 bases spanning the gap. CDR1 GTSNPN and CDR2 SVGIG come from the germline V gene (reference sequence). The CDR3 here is CAWSVGGGYTF. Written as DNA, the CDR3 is TGTGCCTGGAGTGTAGGGGGTGGCTACACCTTC.

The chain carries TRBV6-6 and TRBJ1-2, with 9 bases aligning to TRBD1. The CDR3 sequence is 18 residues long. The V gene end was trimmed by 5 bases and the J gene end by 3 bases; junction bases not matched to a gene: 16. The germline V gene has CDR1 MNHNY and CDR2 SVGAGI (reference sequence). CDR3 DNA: TGTGCCAGCAGTCCACCAGCCGGGACAGGGTTAAGCGACTATGGCTACACCTTC. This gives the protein CASSPPAGTGLSDYGYTF.

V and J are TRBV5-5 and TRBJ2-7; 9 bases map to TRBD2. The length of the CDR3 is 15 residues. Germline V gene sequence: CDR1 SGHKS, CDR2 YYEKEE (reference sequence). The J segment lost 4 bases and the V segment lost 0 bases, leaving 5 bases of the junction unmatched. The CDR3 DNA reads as TGTGCCAGCAGCTTGGGCGGGACTAGCTCGTACGAGCAGTACTTC. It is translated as CASSLGGTSSYEQYF.

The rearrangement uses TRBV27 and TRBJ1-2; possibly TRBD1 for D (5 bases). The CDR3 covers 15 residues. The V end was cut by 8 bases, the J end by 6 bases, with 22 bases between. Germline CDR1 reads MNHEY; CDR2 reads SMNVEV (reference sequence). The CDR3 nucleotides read TGTGCCAGCCAAGGAGCAGGGAAAAAGGGAAATGGCTACACCTTC. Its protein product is CASQGAGKKGNGYTF.

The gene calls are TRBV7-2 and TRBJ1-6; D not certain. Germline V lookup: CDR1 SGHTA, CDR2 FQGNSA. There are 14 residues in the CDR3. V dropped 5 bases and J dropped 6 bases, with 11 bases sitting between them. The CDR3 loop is CASSADLSNSPLHF. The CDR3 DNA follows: TGTGCCAGCAGCGCGGACTTAAGTAATTCACCCCTCCACTTT.

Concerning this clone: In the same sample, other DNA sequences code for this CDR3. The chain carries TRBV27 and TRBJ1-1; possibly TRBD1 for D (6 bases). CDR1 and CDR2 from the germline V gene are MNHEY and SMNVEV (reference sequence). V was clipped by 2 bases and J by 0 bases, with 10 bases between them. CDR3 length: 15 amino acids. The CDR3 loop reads CASSLLGHMNTEAFF. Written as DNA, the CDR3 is TGTGCCAGCAGTTTACTGGGACACATGAACACTGAAGCTTTCTTT.

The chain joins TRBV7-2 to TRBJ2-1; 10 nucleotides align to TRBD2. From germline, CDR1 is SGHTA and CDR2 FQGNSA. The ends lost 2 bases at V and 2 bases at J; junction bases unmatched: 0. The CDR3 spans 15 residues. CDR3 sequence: CASSLSGGAYNEQFF. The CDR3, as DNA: TGTGCCAGCAGCTTAAGCGGGGGGGCCTACAATGAGCAGTTCTTC.

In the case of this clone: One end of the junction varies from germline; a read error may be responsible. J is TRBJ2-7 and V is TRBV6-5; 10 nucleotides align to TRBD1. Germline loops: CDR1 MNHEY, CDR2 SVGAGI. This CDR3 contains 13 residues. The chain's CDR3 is CASRLKRDRGLFF. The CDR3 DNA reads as TGTGCCAGCAGGCTAAAAAGGGACAGGGGCCTTTTCTTC.

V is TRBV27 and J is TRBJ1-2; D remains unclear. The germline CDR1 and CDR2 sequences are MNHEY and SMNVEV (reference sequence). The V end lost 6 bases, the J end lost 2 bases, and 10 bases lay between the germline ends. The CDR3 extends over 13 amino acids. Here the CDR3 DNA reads TGTGCCAGCAGCCCCTACGGGAACTATGGCTACACCTTC. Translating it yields CASSPYGNYGYTF.